One and the same sample provided the 15 T cell receptor beta chains below, sequenced in a study of shared T cell receptors in the human thymus (dated by TCRdb to about 2021). The library was prepared using the immunoSEQ multiplex PCR assay. TCRdb carries this immuneACCESS record with in-frame sequences only. Its versions omit some clonotypes, under half of them owing to an unresolved V gene in the studies checked, with the rest unexplained. In this sample the table shows 500,000 to 850,000 clones, about 89% of which occur a single time. The ten largest clonotypes hold 0.0094% of the sample. The data also belong to a second study, concerning human thymus T cells.

Input material: thymocytes. The receptor set was obtained from a boy in the first two years of life with a congenital heart defect. Donor details come from another sample of the same person, matched by shared clones.

This clone was picked up one time. The CDR3 DNA reads TGCGCCAGCAGCCAACTGTGGACAGGGGGCCACGAGCAGTACTTC. Its protein product is CASSQLWTGGHEQYF. The chain is built from TRBV4-3 and TRBJ2-7, with TRBD1 identical over 11 bases. Trimming at V came to 2 bases and at J to 5 bases, leaving 5 bases not matched to a gene. The CDR3 is made up of 15 amino acids. Germline V CDR1 and CDR2: LGHNA, YSLEER.

The CDR3 nucleotides read TGTGCCAGCAGCCGTGGGGAGTACGAAAAACTGTTTTTT. It specifies CASSRGEYEKLFF. The V call is TRBV4-2, the J call TRBJ1-4; D is ambiguous. Germline lookup yields CDR1 LGHNA and CDR2 YNFKEQ. Trimming took 4 bases from V and 8 from J, leaving 11 bases between them. CDR3 length: 13 residues.

This chain links TRBV4-3 with TRBJ1-2; the match to TRBD1 covers 7 bases. Germline V gene sequence: CDR1 LGHNA, CDR2 YSLEER. The V and J ends lost 0 bases and 3 bases, in that order; junction bases with no gene match: 7. The length of the CDR3 is 16 residues. CDR3 loop: CASSQERQTGHYGYTF. CDR3 coding DNA: TGCGCCAGCAGCCAAGAGAGACAGACAGGGCACTATGGCTACACCTTC.

The chain is built from TRBV15 and TRBJ2-7; TRBD1 is a possible D gene (5 bases). V lost 5 bases and J lost 3, with 8 bases in between. CDR1 is LNHNV and CDR2 is YYDKDF in the germline V gene (reference sequence). This CDR3 is built from 12 residues. CDR3 sequence reads: CATSLDSYEQYF. DNA of the CDR3: TGTGCCACCAGCTTAGACAGCTACGAGCAGTACTTC.

The V and J genes are TRBV27 and TRBJ2-7; 8 nucleotides align to TRBD1. Germline CDR1 MNHEY, CDR2 SMNVEV (reference sequence). V dropped 1 base and J dropped 4; count of bases not matched to a gene: 12. The CDR3 is 17 residues long. CDR3 protein: CASSLLRQGAERYEQYF. The CDR3 region has the DNA TGTGCCAGCAGTTTATTGAGGCAGGGGGCAGAAAGGTACGAGCAGTACTTC.

The chain combines TRBV7-2 with TRBJ1-2; 7 bases are a match to TRBD1. The length of the CDR3 is 14 residues. With V trimmed by 5 bases and J by 8 bases, 11 bases remained unmatched. From germline, CDR1 is SGHTA and CDR2 FQGNSA. The CDR3, as DNA: TGTGCCAGCAGCCACCCAGACAGGGAAGCGGGCTACACCTTC. Its protein product is CASSHPDREAGYTF.

This chain connects TRBV7-2 to TRBJ1-2; D remains ambiguous. The germline gives CDR1 SGHTA, CDR2 FQGNSA. V dropped 4 bases and J dropped 4 bases, with 16 bases sitting between them. The CDR3 runs to 15 residues. CDR3: CASSYRGGVGYGYTF. CDR3 nucleotide sequence: TGTGCCAGCAGCTACCGAGGCGGGGTTGGCTATGGCTACACCTTC.

A word on this clone: Distinct nucleotide sequences in the sample also encode this CDR3. The chain couples TRBV5-1 to TRBJ1-6; D not resolved. The CDR3 has 13 amino acids. The germline V gene encodes CDR1 SGHRS and CDR2 YFSETQ. V was trimmed by 4 bases and J by 4 bases, leaving 6 bases between them. The CDR3 sequence: CASSVSYNSPLHF. The CDR3 coding sequence is TGCGCCAGCAGCGTGTCGTATAATTCACCCCTCCACTTT.

The J gene is TRBJ2-7, the V gene TRBV7-2, with 8 bases identical to TRBD2. Unmatched junction bases numbered 9, after V lost 5 bases and J lost 3 bases. This CDR3 is 15 amino acids long. The germline gives CDR1 SGHTA, CDR2 FQGNSA. CDR3 sequence: CASSIGLASVYEQYF. The CDR3 bases are TGTGCCAGCAGCATCGGACTAGCATCCGTCTACGAGCAGTACTTC.

The chain couples TRBV28 to TRBJ1-1, with D perhaps matching TRBD1 (5 bases). This CDR3 is built from 14 residues. CDR1 MDHEN and CDR2 SYDVKM come from the germline V gene. Trimming removed 2 bases at V and 3 bases at J, with 10 bases between. CDR3 in DNA: TGTGCCAGCAGTTTACAGGGCTGGCACACTGAAGCTTTCTTT. Protein sequence: CASSLQGWHTEAFF. The whole variable domain, filled in from reference TRBV28 and TRBJ1-1, reads DVKVTQSSRYLVKRTGEKVFLECVQDMDHENMFWYRQDPGLGLRLIYFSYDVKMKEKGDIPEGYSVSREKKERFSLILESASTNQTSMYLCASSLQGWHTEAFFGQGTRLTVV.

The rearrangement links TRBV25-1 to TRBJ2-5; D uncertain. Germline lookup yields CDR1 MGHDK and CDR2 SYGVNS. V lost 4 bases to trimming and J lost 1 base, with 13 bases between them. The CDR3 loop spans 15 amino acids. The CDR3: CASSGQHSFQETQYF. The CDR3 nucleotides are TGTGCCAGCAGTGGGCAACACAGCTTCCAAGAGACCCAGTACTTC.

This chain uses TRBV6-5 with TRBJ2-7; 7 nucleotides agree with TRBD1. This CDR3 is built from 14 residues. Germline trimming cut 5 bases from V and 0 bases from J; bases unmatched to any gene: 4. Germline V gene sequence: CDR1 MNHEY, CDR2 SVGAGI. This CDR3 is CASSGTENSYEQYF. Written as DNA, the CDR3 is TGTGCCAGCAGTGGGACAGAAAACTCCTACGAGCAGTACTTC.

This chain uses TRBV27 with TRBJ1-6; 7 bases are shared with TRBD1. CDR1 is MNHEY, CDR2 SMNVEV, per germline (reference sequence). V shed 6 bases, J shed 9 bases, and the junction held 14 bases outside the gene matches. This CDR3 is 16 amino acids long. The CDR3 loop is CASSPTLKGAGSPLHF. DNA of the CDR3: TGTGCCAGCAGCCCCACTCTAAAGGGGGCTGGTTCACCCCTCCACTTT.

This chain links TRBV4-3 with TRBJ2-1; D gene uncertain. The CDR3 has 17 residues. Germline CDR1 reads LGHNA; CDR2 reads YSLEER. The V and J ends lost 1 base and 3 bases respectively, with 16 bases between them. This CDR3 is CASSQGLLRGVYNEQFF. The CDR3 nucleotides read TGCGCCAGCAGCCAAGGGCTATTGAGAGGCGTCTACAATGAGCAGTTCTTC.

This chain connects TRBV7-3 to TRBJ1-6; D is undetermined. Per germline, CDR1 SGHTA and CDR2 FQGTGA. Trimming took 4 bases from V and 9 from J, leaving 7 bases between them. The CDR3 covers 12 residues. In nucleotides, the CDR3 is TGTGCCAGCAGCTCCAAATGTTCACCCCTCCACTTT. It translates to CASSSKCSPLHF.